The present T cell receptor beta chain was sequenced within a study of neurological immune-mediated disorders (dated by TCRdb to between 2018 and 2021). With regard to the full study: Among the approximately 34 multiple sclerosis patients, relapsing-remitting MS was present in around 31 and secondary progressive MS was present in 3. Peripheral blood TCR-beta repertoires from patients with HTLV-I-associated myelopathy (HAM/TSP), patients with multiple sclerosis, and healthy controls were compared in the study using UMI-based sequencing. The cohort comprised about 70 subjects: approximately 15 HAM/TSP patients, around 34 multiple sclerosis patients and about 20 healthy controls. Alongside PBMC samples, the set of some 97 TCR-beta libraries contained longitudinal samples, technical triplicates, and paired CD4+ and CD8+ T-cell subsets that had been sorted.

This clonotype showed up many times. What this receptor recognizes is not known. No base-level quality is on record; no much larger clone is a single base apart. Unsorted PBMC libraries were generated from 2 million PBMCs stored in RNAlater at -80 °C until RNA extraction. Multiple sclerosis patients were enrolled in a US clinical protocol under which disease progression was evaluated by magnetic resonance imaging. PBMCs were separated from peripheral blood using Ficoll-Hypaque density gradient centrifugation and then cryopreserved in liquid nitrogen. cDNA synthesis used template-switch 5'RACE with a primer carrying a 10-nucleotide random unique molecular identifier tagging each TCR transcript. Each sequencing run produced over 170 million TCR-beta sequences covering 15-18 subjects. Total RNA was extracted with the RNeasy kit. The KAPA Real-time Library Amplification kit was used to amplify TCR-beta VDJ regions with primers for the TCR constant region and the 5'RACE anchor. Sample indexes and Illumina adaptors were added in a first PCR, and a second PCR then increased library yield. After purification with Ampure beads, the TCR product of roughly 650 bp was size-selected on a 2% E-gel SizeSelection system. Before pooling, library quality was checked on a Bioanalyzer, concentration was measured with Qubit, and libraries were quantified with the Kapa Library Quantification kit. An Illumina HiSeq 2500 sequenced the libraries paired-end 2 x 150 bp. To increase sequence diversity, about 25-31% phiX was spiked into each library pool. In the source study's methods: The UMI-based MiGEC pipeline processed quality-filtered reads and removed over 75% of raw TCR sequences during error correction. VDJ genes were aligned to IMGT germline references, and clonotypes were defined by unique CDR3 amino acid sequence plus V-J genes. Clonal expansion, Shannon diversity and CDR3 relatedness (CalcPairwiseDistances, ClusterSamples) were evaluated with VDJtools, and phylogenetic trees were built with CLCbio workbench. Using coefficient-of-variation modelling across technical triplicates, the study counted a clone as expanded if it had at least 8 unique UMIs. The public reads were quality trimmed at Q25 with fastp and then assembled into clones with MiXCR by TCRdb, keeping productive beta chains. CDR3 protein sequences are deduplicated, and each keeps its most common genes and DNA. These V and J calls rely on TCRdb rather than the paper's analysis. The sample includes roughly 43,000 distinct CDR3 sequences, with about 1.8% observed a single time. Under 2.5% of the sample rests with the top ten.

Study-wide findings and limitations: TCR clonal expansion was highest in HAM/TSP patients and lowest in MS patients, with MS patients falling below even healthy controls. Repertoires from 18 of 34 MS patients were grouped by phylogenetic analysis into a cluster of related CDR3 sequences, suggesting a possible repertoire-level signature. No identical CDR3 amino acid sequences were shared among expanded clones across subjects, suggesting private TCR-beta repertoires in all groups. The MS cluster showed no association with clinical or MRI features, and the authors stated that larger cohorts are needed.

Looking up the germline V gene (reference sequence) yields CDR1 SEHNR and CDR2 FQNEAQ. Unmatched junction bases come to 6, with V trimmed by 5 bases and J by 10 bases. Inclusive of the bounding cysteine and phenylalanine, the CDR3 is 15 residues long. Only the CDR3 DNA is retained, 45 bases long and in frame from the first base. Sequenced material: PBMCs. The clonotype originates from a woman between 35 and 50 years old with multiple sclerosis. This chain joins TRBV7-9 to TRBJ1-6, and TRBD1 aligns with 12 junction nucleotides. The DNA reads as follows: TGTGCCAGCAGCCCCGGGACAGGGGGCTCCTCACCCCTCCACTTT. The translation is CASSPGTGGSSPLHF.